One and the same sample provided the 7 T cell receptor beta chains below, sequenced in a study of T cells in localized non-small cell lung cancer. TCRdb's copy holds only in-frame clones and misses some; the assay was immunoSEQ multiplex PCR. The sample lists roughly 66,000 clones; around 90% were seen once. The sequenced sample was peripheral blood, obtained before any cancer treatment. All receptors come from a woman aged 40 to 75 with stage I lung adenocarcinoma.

CDR3 sequence: CASSDKHRGGGEQFF. The DNA of the CDR3 is TGCGCCAGCAGTGATAAGCATAGAGGGGGGGGTGAGCAGTTCTTC. The chain is built from TRBV10-2 and TRBJ2-1; a possible D gene is TRBD2 (7 bases). Trimming cost V 3 bases and J 9 bases, with 18 bases left between them. Germline loops: CDR1 WSHSY, CDR2 SAAADI. The CDR3 has 15 amino acids.

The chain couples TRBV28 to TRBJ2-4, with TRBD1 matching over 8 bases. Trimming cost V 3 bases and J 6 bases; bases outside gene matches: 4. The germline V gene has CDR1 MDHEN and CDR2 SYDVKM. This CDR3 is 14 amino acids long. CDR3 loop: CASSFPGTGNIQYF. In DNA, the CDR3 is TGTGCCAGCAGTTTCCCCGGGACAGGAAACATTCAGTACTTC.

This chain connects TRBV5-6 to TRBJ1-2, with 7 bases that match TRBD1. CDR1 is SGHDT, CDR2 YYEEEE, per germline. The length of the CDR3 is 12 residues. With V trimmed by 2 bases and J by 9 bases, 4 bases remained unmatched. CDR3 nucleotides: TGTGCCAGCAGCTTAAAGGGACAGCGCTACACCTTC. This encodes CASSLKGQRYTF. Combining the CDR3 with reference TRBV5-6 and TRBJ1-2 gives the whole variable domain DAGVTQSPTHLIKTRGQQVTLRCSPKSGHDTVSWYQQALGQGPQFIFQYYEEEERQRGNFPDRFSGHQFPNYSSELNVNALLLGDSALYLCASSLKGQRYTFGSGTRLTVV.

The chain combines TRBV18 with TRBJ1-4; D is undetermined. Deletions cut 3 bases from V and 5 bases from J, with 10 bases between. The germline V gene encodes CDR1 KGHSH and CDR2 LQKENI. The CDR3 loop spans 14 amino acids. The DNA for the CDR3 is TGTGCCAGCTCACCCAGACGGATGAATGAAAAACTGTTTTTT. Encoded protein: CASSPRRMNEKLFF.

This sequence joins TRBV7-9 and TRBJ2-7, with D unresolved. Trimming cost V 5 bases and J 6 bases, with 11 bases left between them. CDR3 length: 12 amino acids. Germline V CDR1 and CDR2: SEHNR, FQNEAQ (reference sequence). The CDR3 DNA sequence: TGTGCCAGCAGCCCAATAGTAGGCGAGCAGTACTTC. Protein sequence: CASSPIVGEQYF. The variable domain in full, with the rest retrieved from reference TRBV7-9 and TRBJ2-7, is DTGVSQNPRHKITKRGQNVTFRCDPISEHNRLYWYRQTLGQGPEFLTYFQNEAQLEKSRLLSDRFSAERPKGSFSTLEIQRTEQGDSAMYLCASSPIVGEQYFGPGTRLTVT.

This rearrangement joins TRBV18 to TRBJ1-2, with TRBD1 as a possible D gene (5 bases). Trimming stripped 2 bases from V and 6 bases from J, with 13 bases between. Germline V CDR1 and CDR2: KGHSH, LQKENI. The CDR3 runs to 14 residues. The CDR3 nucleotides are TGTGCCAGCTCACCAATCGAGGGGATGCATGGCTACACCTTC. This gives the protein CASSPIEGMHGYTF.

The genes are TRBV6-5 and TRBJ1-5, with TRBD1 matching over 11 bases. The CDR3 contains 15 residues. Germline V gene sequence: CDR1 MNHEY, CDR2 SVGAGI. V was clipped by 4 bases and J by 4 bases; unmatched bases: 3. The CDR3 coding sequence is TGTGCCAGCAGTTGGACAGGGGGCGTGAATCAGCCCCAGCATTTT. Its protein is CASSWTGGVNQPQHF.